This TCR beta chain appears in the sequencing data of a study of blood T cell repertoires in COVID-19 (dated by TCRdb to the early 2020s). With regard to the full study: Samples from collaborators originated in the United States, Italy and Spain and spanned both the acute and convalescent phases of COVID-19. Samples came from the ongoing ImmuneRACE study (first 160 participants) plus 1,254 subjects from 6 global collaborators. The material from the prospective study consisted of cDNA or gDNA derived from T cells, B-cell-depleted T cells, or PBMCs. The repertoires were released in a freely available public database meant as a resource for research on the immune response to SARS-CoV-2. Sample metadata almost always included a de-identified subject ID, COVID-19 status, age in years and sex. The dataset comprised deeply sampled blood TCRbeta repertoires from subjects exposed to, actively infected with, or recovered from COVID-19. Where available, HLA class I and class II types were taken from metadata supplied by the sample provider and were not determined by assay-based typing.

About this clone: Its antigen remains unidentified. Per-base quality was not reported, and no clone a single base away is much larger than it.

At one collaborating source in Seattle, patients were enrolled during active infection and were followed longitudinally through the course of disease. Collaborating institutions collected whole blood in K2EDTA tubes following their own protocols. Collaborator samples were shipped for TCRbeta analysis as frozen whole blood, isolated PBMCs, or DNA extracted from either sample type. Compared with germline, V lacks 0 bases and J lacks 1 base; bases without a gene match: 7. The germline V gene specifies MNHNS as CDR1 and SASEGT as CDR2. The CDR3 contains 17 residues, cysteine and phenylalanine counted. Solely the CDR3 DNA is kept, with 51 bases framed from the first base. General conclusions and limits of the study: How much clinical and demographic metadata was included differed by source and by participant, and the metadata was provided uncurated.

TCRbeta CDR3 regions were amplified from genomic DNA using the immunoSEQ Assay, a bias-controlled multiplex PCR. The paper's data handling went like this. The number of nucleated cells in each sample was estimated by amplification of reference gene primers within the assay. To quantify the absolute abundance of each unique TCRbeta CDR3 rearrangement, sequence reads were collapsed and filtered. For each sample, productive Simpson clonality was calculated as the square root of Simpson's diversity index over productive rearrangements. TCRdb holds this immuneACCESS table with in-frame rearrangements only. Some clones are missing; in checked studies, unresolved V genes explain under half, and the rest has no known cause. V, J and clone size reflect that table, while D and trimming were determined from the DNA. This sample comprises approximately 40,000 clones, about 87% of them detected only once. Clones ranked in the top ten supply 3.9% of the sample.

This chain is built from TRBV6-1 and TRBJ2-5, with 8 bases aligning to TRBD2. The specimen sequenced was peripheral blood. The receptor was derived from a man in his forties or fifties with COVID-19, enrolled during active disease. CDR3 reads: CASSEAPPGGAQETQYF. The DNA sequence follows: TGTGCCAGCAGTGAAGCCCCACCCGGGGGGGCCCAAGAGACCCAGTACTTC.